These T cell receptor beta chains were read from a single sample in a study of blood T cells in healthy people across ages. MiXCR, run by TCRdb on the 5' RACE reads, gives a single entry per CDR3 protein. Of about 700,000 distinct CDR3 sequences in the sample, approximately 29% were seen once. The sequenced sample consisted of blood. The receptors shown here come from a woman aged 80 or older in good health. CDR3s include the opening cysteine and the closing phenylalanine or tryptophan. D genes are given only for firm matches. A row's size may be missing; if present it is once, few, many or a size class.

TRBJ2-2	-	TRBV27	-	TGTGCCAGCCGAAAGGACAAATCGAACACCGGGGAGCTGTTTTTT	CASRKDKSNTGELFF
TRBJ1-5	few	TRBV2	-	TGTGCCAGCAGTGAGGACAGAAATCAGCCCCAGCATTTT	CASSEDRNQPQHF
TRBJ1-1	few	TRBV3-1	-	TGTGCCAGCAGCCAGGGACCGTTCACTGAAGCTTTCTTT	CASSQGPFTEAFF
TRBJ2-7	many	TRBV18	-	TGTGCCAGCTCACCGAATACCGAGGGGGGCGAGCAGTACTTC	CASSPNTEGGEQYF
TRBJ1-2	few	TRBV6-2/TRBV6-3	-	TGTGCCAGCAGTTACTCGACAGTTTCCTATGGCTACACCTTC	CASSYSTVSYGYTF
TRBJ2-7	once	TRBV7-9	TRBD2	TGTGCCAGCAGCTTAGTCGGGAGGTCGAATTACGAGCAGTACTTC	CASSLVGRSNYEQYF
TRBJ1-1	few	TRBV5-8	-	TGTGCCAGCAGCCGCGGGACAACAAGAAACACTGAAGCTTTCTTT	CASSRGTTRNTEAFF
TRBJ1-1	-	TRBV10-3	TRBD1	TGTGCCATCACTCCGGACAGGCGCTTTAGCACTGAAGCTTTCTTT	CAITPDRRFSTEAFF
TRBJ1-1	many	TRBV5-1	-	TGCGCCAGCAGCCAGTCGGGGAGGGATCCCATGAACACTGAAGCTTTCTTT	CASSQSGRDPMNTEAFF
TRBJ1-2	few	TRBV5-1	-	TGCGCCAGCCTCCTTGTGTTTAACTATGGCTACACCTTC	CASLLVFNYGYTF
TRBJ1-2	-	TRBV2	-	TGTGCCTGCAGACCTGCAAGCACCAACTATGGCTACACCTTC	CACRPASTNYGYTF
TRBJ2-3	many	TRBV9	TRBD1	TGTGCCAGCAGCGCTGAAGACAGGGATGGAGATACGCAGTATTTT	CASSAEDRDGDTQYF
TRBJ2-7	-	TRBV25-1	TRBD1	TGTGCCAGCAAAGGACAGGGAGTGGAGACCCGGTACTTC	CASKGQGVETRYF
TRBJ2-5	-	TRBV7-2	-	TGTGCCAGCAGCTTCATCCAGGGGCAGTGGGGAGAGACCCAGTACTTC	CASSFIQGQWGETQYF
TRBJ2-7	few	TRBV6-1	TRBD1	TGTGCCAGCAGCCGCACAGGGGCAGGCTCCTACGAGCAGTACTTC	CASSRTGAGSYEQYF
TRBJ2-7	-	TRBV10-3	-	TGTGCCATCAGAGGAGAAGGACAGCGAACCTACGAGCAGTACTTC	CAIRGEGQRTYEQYF
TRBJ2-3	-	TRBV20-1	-	TGCAGTGCTCACCGACTCACAGATACCCAGTGTTTT	CSAHRLTDTQCF
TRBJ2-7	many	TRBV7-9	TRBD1	TGTGCCAGCAGCTTAGAGGGACAGGGAGGCGAGCAGTACTTC	CASSLEGQGGEQYF
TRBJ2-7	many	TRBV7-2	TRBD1	TGTGCCAGCAGCTCCCTGACAGGGGTCAACGAGCAGTACTTC	CASSSLTGVNEQYF
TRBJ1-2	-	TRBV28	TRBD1	TGTGCCAGCAGTTTACGGGGACAGGGGTTATCAGGCTACACCTTC	CASSLRGQGLSGYTF
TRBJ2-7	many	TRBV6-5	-	TGTGCCAGCAGTTACCGACTTTCCGCCTACGAGCAGTACTTC	CASSYRLSAYEQYF
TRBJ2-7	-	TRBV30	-	TGTGCCTGGAGTGCCCTGGGCCAGGGGAGCTACGAGCAGTACTTC	CAWSALGQGSYEQYF
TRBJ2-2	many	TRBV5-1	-	TGCGCCAGCAGCACCGGACATGGAAACACCGGGGAGCTGTTTTTT	CASSTGHGNTGELFF
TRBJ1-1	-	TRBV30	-	TGTGCCTGGAGCCCACAGCTACAGGGAACAACTTTCTTT	CAWSPQLQGTTFF
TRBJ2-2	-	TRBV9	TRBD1	TGTGCCAGCAGCGTAGCAAGACAGGGGCGGAACACCGGGGAGCTGTTTTTT	CASSVARQGRNTGELFF
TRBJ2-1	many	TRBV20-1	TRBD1	TGCAGTGCTACCAGCCAGGGGGTGCCCAGTGAGCAGTTCTTC	CSATSQGVPSEQFF
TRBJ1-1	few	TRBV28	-	TGTGCCAGCAGTGCCCAACACACTGAAGCTTTCTTT	CASSAQHTEAFF
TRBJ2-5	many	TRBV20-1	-	TGCAGTGCTAGAGTCTTCGAAGAGACCCAGTACTTC	CSARVFEETQYF
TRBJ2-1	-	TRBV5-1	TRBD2	TGCGCCAGCAGCTCGATGGGACTAGCGGGCTACAATGAGCAGTTCTTC	CASSSMGLAGYNEQFF
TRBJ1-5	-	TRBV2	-	-	CASILDRVGNQPQHF
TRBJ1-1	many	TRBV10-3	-	TGTGCCATCAGTGAGGGTGTAGGGTTTGGAGCTTTCTTT	CAISEGVGFGAFF